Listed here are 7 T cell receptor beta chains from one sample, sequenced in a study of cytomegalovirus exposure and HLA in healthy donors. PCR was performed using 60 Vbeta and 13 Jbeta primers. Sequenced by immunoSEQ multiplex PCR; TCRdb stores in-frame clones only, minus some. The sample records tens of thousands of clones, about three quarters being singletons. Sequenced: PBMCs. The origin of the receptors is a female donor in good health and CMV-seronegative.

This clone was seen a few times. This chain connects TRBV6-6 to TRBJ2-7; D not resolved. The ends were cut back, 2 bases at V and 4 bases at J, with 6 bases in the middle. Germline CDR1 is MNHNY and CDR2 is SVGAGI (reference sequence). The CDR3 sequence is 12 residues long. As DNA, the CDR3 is TGTGCCAGCAGTTACGCTCTATACGAGCAGTACTTC. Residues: CASSYALYEQYF.

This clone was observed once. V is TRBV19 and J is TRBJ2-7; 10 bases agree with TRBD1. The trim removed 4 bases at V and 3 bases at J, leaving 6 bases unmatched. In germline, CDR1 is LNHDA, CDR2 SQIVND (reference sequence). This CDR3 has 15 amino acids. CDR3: CASSTQTGGFYEQYF. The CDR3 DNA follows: TGTGCCAGTAGTACCCAGACAGGGGGCTTCTACGAGCAGTACTTC.

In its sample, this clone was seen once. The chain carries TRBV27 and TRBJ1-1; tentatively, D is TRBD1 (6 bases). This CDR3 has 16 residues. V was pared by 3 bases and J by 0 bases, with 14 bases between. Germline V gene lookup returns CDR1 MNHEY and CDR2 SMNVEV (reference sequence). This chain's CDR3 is CASSFPGTSMNTEAFF. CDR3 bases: TGTGCCAGCAGTTTCCCGGGGACATCCATGAACACTGAAGCTTTCTTT.

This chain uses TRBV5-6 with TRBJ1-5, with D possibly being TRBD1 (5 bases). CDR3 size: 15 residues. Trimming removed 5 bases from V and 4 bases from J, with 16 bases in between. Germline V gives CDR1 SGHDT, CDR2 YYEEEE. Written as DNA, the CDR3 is TGTGCCAGCAGTGTCACACGGGGGGGGAATCAGCCCCAGCATTTT. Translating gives CASSVTRGGNQPQHF.

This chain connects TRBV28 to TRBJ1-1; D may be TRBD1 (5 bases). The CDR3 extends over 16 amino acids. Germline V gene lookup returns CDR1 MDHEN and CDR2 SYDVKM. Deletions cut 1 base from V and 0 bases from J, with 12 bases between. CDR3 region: CASSLLGEGLNTEAFF. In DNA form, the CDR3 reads TGTGCCAGCAGTTTATTGGGGGAGGGGTTGAACACTGAAGCTTTCTTT.

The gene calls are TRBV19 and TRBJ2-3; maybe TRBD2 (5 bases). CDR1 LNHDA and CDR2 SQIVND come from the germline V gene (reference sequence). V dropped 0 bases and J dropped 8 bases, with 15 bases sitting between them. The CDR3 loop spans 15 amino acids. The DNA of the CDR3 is TGTGCCAGTAGTATAGAGGAGGCGACCGGTGGTACGCAGTATTTT. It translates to CASSIEEATGGTQYF.

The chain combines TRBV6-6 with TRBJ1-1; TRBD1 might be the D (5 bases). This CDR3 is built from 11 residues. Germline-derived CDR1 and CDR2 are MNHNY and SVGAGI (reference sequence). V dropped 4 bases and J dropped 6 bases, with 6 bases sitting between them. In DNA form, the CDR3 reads TGTGCCAGCAGTTGGGGGGCTGAAGCTTTCTTT. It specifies CASSWGAEAFF.